What follows is one T cell receptor (beta chain) and its context. Its specificity is unknown. The data originate from a study of Ad26.COV2.S vaccination and SARS-CoV-2 variants. Study observations and caveats: Considerable breadth of spike-specific CD8+ and CD4+ T cell responses has reportedly been documented following vaccination. Vaccine and placebo recipients had comparable breadth of non-spike TCRs. From the TCR breadth and depth analyses, total T cell responses may have been underestimated.

The repertoire was sequenced with immunoSEQ multiplex PCR; TCRdb's copy has only in-frame clones and lacks some. The sample carries about 180,000 clones, 87% recorded once. The CDR3 extends over 14 amino acids. Germline CDR1 reads DFQATT; CDR2 reads SNEGSKA (reference sequence). Trimming cost V 3 bases and J 1 base, with 10 bases left between them. The sequence came from a human donor who had recovered from COVID-19. The chain couples TRBV20-1 to TRBJ1-5; a possible D gene is TRBD1 (5 bases). The material was peripheral blood, obtained after recovery from COVID-19. The CDR3 sequence is CSASQGGSNQPQHF. In nucleotides, the CDR3 is TGCAGTGCTAGTCAGGGAGGGAGCAATCAGCCCCAGCATTTT.